The 25 T cell receptor beta chains below were found in one sample sequenced in a study of OX40 agonist ivuxolimab in advanced cancers. Using immunoSEQ multiplex PCR, the repertoire was profiled, and TCRdb retains in-frame clones only, with some absent. The repertoire consists of 100,000 to 150,000 clones, with about nine tenths occurring once and the leading ten covering 0.81%. Source: CD4+ or CD8+ T cells sorted from blood, taken in a trial of the OX40 agonist ivuxolimab. These receptors were obtained from an adult with an advanced solid tumor such as melanoma, head and neck, liver or kidney cancer.

Here the CDR3 reads CASSEGYTYSNQPQHF. The CDR3 DNA reads TGTGCCAGCAGTGAAGGCTACACTTATAGCAATCAGCCCCAGCATTTT. This rearrangement joins TRBV6-1 to TRBJ1-5, with D unclear. Germline CDR1 MNHNS, CDR2 SASEGT. V lost 1 base and J 0 bases, leaving 10 bases between the germline ends. The CDR3 has 16 amino acids.

The chain has TRBV11-2 and TRBJ2-7; maybe TRBD1 (6 bases). Germline V gene lookup returns CDR1 SGHAT and CDR2 FQNNGV. The length of the CDR3 is 14 residues. Trimming pared 3 bases from V and 5 bases from J, leaving 14 bases between. Here the CDR3 reads CASSFAQGSNEQYF. In DNA, the CDR3 is TGTGCCAGCAGCTTTGCACAGGGATCCAACGAGCAGTACTTC.

This chain connects TRBV7-2 to TRBJ2-3; D uncertain. Germline values: CDR1 SGHTA, CDR2 FQGNSA. The germline V and J ends were trimmed by 0 bases and 9 bases, with 10 bases remaining between them. The CDR3 is 13 amino acids. CDR3 coding DNA: TGTGCCAGCAGCTTAGCCCATTTAGGCACGCAGTATTTT. This sequence encodes CASSLAHLGTQYF.

This sequence joins TRBV23-1 and TRBJ2-3; TRBD1 is a possible D gene (6 bases). TRBV23-1 is flagged as an ORF with uncertain function. V was pared by 3 bases and J by 0 bases, with 13 bases between. The CDR3 is 16 amino acids. CDR3 DNA sequence: TGCGCCAGCAGTCACCCCGGGACATCAAGCACAGATACGCAGTATTTT. Translating gives CASSHPGTSSTDTQYF.

The chain recombines TRBV19 with TRBJ2-1, with no clear D. Per germline, CDR1 LNHDA and CDR2 SQIVND (reference sequence). V lost 5 bases, J lost 3 bases, and 8 bases lay in between. The CDR3 consists of 13 residues. For the CDR3, the DNA is TGTGCCAGTAGTCGCGCAAGCTACAATGAGCAGTTCTTC. Translation: CASSRASYNEQFF. The full variable domain, rest sourced from reference TRBV19 and TRBJ2-1, is DGGITQSPKYLFRKEGQNVTLSCEQNLNHDAMYWYRQDPGQGLRLIYYSQIVNDFQKGDIAEGYSVSREKKESFPLTVTSAQKNPTAFYLCASSRASYNEQFFGPGTRLTVL.

The chain combines TRBV2 with TRBJ1-5, with 7 positions matching TRBD1. V lost 5 bases, J lost 5 bases, and 15 bases stayed unmatched. Germline assignment: CDR1 SNHLY and CDR2 FYNNEI. This CDR3 spans 17 amino acids. CDR3 region: CASSLDPRQGGHQPQHF. CDR3 bases: TGTGCCAGCAGTCTCGACCCTCGACAGGGAGGGCATCAGCCCCAGCATTTT.

The CDR3 sequence is CASSQTGTSFGGELFF. As DNA, the CDR3 is TGCGCCAGCAGCCAGACCGGGACTAGCTTCGGGGGGGAGCTGTTTTTT. This sequence joins TRBV4-1 and TRBJ2-2, with TRBD2 matching 9 bases. Germline V gene lookup returns CDR1 MGHRA and CDR2 YSYEKL. The V gene end was trimmed by 3 bases and the J gene end by 8 bases; junction bases not matched to a gene: 10. CDR3 length: 16 amino acids.

Regarding this clone: A junction boundary mismatches the germline segment, possibly from a read error. The J gene is TRBJ2-7, the V gene TRBV7-7; 7 bases map to TRBD1. The germline V gene has CDR1 SSHAT and CDR2 FNYEAQ (reference sequence). The CDR3 is made up of 14 amino acids. The CDR3 DNA follows: TGTGCTAGCAGCTTAGACCAGGGGGCCTACGAGCAGTACTTC. Translation gives CASSLDQGAYEQYF.

About this clone itself: A much larger clone differs by one base, so this may be a read error. The V gene is TRBV6-5, the J gene TRBJ1-1; D ambiguous. Per the germline V gene, CDR1 is MNHEY and CDR2 is SVGAGI. CDR3 length: 11 residues. V was cut by 6 bases and J by 1 base, with 3 bases left in between. The CDR3 bases are TGTGCCAGCAGGGAGAACACTGAAGCTTTCTTT. This codes for CASRENTEAFF.

This clone was observed a single time. V gene TRBV19 combines with J gene TRBJ1-5, with a weak D call TRBD1 (5 bases). CDR1 is LNHDA and CDR2 is SQIVND in the germline V gene (reference sequence). The V end was cut by 4 bases, the J end by 2 bases, with 9 bases between. The CDR3 is made up of 14 amino acids. CDR3 DNA: TGTGCCAGTAGTAGGGGGAACGGCAATCAGCCCCAGCATTTT. This sequence encodes CASSRGNGNQPQHF. The full variable domain, its missing parts supplied by reference TRBV19 and TRBJ1-5, is DGGITQSPKYLFRKEGQNVTLSCEQNLNHDAMYWYRQDPGQGLRLIYYSQIVNDFQKGDIAEGYSVSREKKESFPLTVTSAQKNPTAFYLCASSRGNGNQPQHFGDGTRLSIL.

This chain links TRBV19 with TRBJ2-5; D not resolved. The end of the DNA is better explained by TRBJ2-7, so the J call may be wrong. Per germline, CDR1 LNHDA and CDR2 SQIVND (reference sequence). This CDR3 comprises 15 residues. The CDR3 reads CASSIFAGPASEQYF. In nucleotides, the CDR3 is TGTGCCAGTAGTATATTTGCAGGACCGGCTTCCGAGCAGTACTTC.

The chain recombines TRBV29-1 with TRBJ1-2; D unclear. In germline, CDR1 is SQVTM, CDR2 ANQGSEA. The V and J ends lost 3 bases and 2 bases respectively, with 10 bases between them. The CDR3 runs to 13 residues. CDR3 DNA: TGCAGCGTTGAGGGCGGGAAAAACTATGGCTACACCTTC. Residues: CSVEGGKNYGYTF. Full variable domain (remainder filled in from reference TRBV29-1 and TRBJ1-2): SAVISQKPSRDICQRGTSLTIQCQVDSQVTMMFWYRQQPGQSLTLIATANQGSEATYESGFVIDKFPISRPNLTFSTLTVSNMSPEDSSIYLCSVEGGKNYGYTFGSGTRLTVV.

The chain links TRBV11-2 to TRBJ2-3; TRBD2 aligns across 7 bases. The V gene's germline CDR1 is SGHAT and CDR2 FQNNGV. V lost 5 bases to trimming and J lost 5 bases; unmatched junction nucleotides: 10. The CDR3 totals 15 residues. CDR3 in DNA: TGTGCCAGCAGCCTCCTGGGGAGGGCGGTAGATACGCAGTATTTT. It encodes CASSLLGRAVDTQYF.

The chain recombines TRBV7-2 with TRBJ1-1; D is possibly TRBD1 (6 bases). CDR3 length: 16 residues. Trimming cost V 3 bases and J 4 bases, with 18 bases left between them. Germline loops: CDR1 SGHTA, CDR2 FQGNSA. In DNA form, the CDR3 reads TGTGCCAGCAGCTTGCGGGCGGGGGCTCACCGCACTGAAGCTTTCTTT. Encoded protein: CASSLRAGAHRTEAFF.

The chain is built from TRBV9 and TRBJ2-7; D may be TRBD1 or TRBD2 (5 bases each). Trimming took off 2 bases at V and 1 base at J, with 13 bases between the two ends. CDR3 length equals 15 residues. The V gene's germline CDR1 is SGDLS and CDR2 YYNGEE. CDR3 sequence: CASSVRDQRSYEQYF. The CDR3 coding sequence is TGTGCCAGCAGCGTCCGGGACCAGAGGTCCTACGAGCAGTACTTC.

The chain carries TRBV29-1 and TRBJ2-7; 7 bases map to TRBD1. This CDR3 region has 11 residues. Germline V gene data show CDR1 as SQVTM and CDR2 as ANQGSEA. Losses at the gene ends were 5 bases for V and 6 bases for J; bases not matched to a gene: 4. The CDR3 coding sequence is TGCAGCGTTTCGAGGGGGCCCGAGCAGTACTTC. This gives the protein CSVSRGPEQYF.

The chain combines TRBV7-2 with TRBJ1-1; 8 bases agree with TRBD1. In germline, CDR1 is SGHTA, CDR2 FQGNSA. The CDR3 runs to 16 residues. Unmatched junction bases numbered 11, after V lost 1 base and J lost 7 bases. Here the CDR3 reads CASSLEAMQGANEAFF. CDR3 nucleotide sequence: TGTGCCAGCAGCTTAGAAGCGATGCAGGGGGCAAATGAAGCTTTCTTT.

This rearrangement joins TRBV4-1 to TRBJ2-5; D may be TRBD1 (6 bases). Deletions cut 1 base from V and 2 bases from J, with 11 bases between. This CDR3 is built from 15 residues. Germline CDR1 MGHRA, CDR2 YSYEKL. The CDR3 reads CASSQVIDRQETQYF. The CDR3, as DNA: TGCGCCAGCAGCCAAGTGATAGACAGGCAAGAGACCCAGTACTTC.

This clone was observed a single time. The rearrangement links TRBV4-1 to TRBJ1-2; 12 bases map to TRBD1. With 1 base clipped from V and 4 bases from J, the junction kept 1 base outside the gene matches. The CDR3 loop spans 15 amino acids. Germline values: CDR1 MGHRA, CDR2 YSYEKL. Written as DNA, the CDR3 is TGCGCCAGCAGCCAAGCGGGACAGGGGGCCTATGGCTACACCTTC. It yields the protein CASSQAGQGAYGYTF.

This clone appeared once. The rearrangement links TRBV5-1 to TRBJ2-1; TRBD2 aligns across 10 bases. Germline V gene data show CDR1 as SGHRS and CDR2 as YFSETQ. The CDR3 is 19 residues long. V was clipped by 2 bases and J by 0 bases; unmatched bases: 11. CDR3 nucleotide sequence: TGCGCCAGCAGCTTTTATCCGGGACTAGCGCTCAGCTCCTACAATGAGCAGTTCTTC. Encoded protein: CASSFYPGLALSSYNEQFF.

The chain uses TRBV11-2 and TRBJ2-7; 11 bases agree with TRBD2. In germline, CDR1 is SGHAT, CDR2 FQNNGV. The CDR3 length is 16 residues. The V and J ends lost 3 bases and 3 bases, in that order; junction bases with no gene match: 7. DNA for the CDR3: TGTGCCAGCAGCTTCTCGGGACTAGCGGCTTACTACGAGCAGTACTTC. Its translation: CASSFSGLAAYYEQYF. Variable domain in full (rest from reference TRBV11-2 and TRBJ2-7): EAGVAQSPRYKIIEKRQSVAFWCNPISGHATLYWYQQILGQGPKLLIQFQNNGVVDDSQLPKDRFSAERLKGVDSTLKIQPAKLEDSAVYLCASSFSGLAAYYEQYFGPGTRLTVT.

This clone showed up just once. The V gene is TRBV11-2, the J gene TRBJ2-7; a weak D match, TRBD1 (6 bases). CDR1 SGHAT and CDR2 FQNNGV come from the germline V gene. Trimming removed 4 bases at V and 5 bases at J, with 21 bases between. The CDR3 length is 16 residues. The CDR3 here is CASSSTLQSGENEQYF. DNA of the CDR3: TGTGCCAGCAGCTCCACCCTCCAGTCAGGGGAAAACGAGCAGTACTTC.

The gene calls are TRBV6-5 and TRBJ1-2; tentatively, D is TRBD1 (5 bases). Trimming pared 0 bases from V and 2 bases from J, leaving 10 bases between. The CDR3 runs to 15 residues. From germline, CDR1 is MNHEY and CDR2 SVGAGI. For the CDR3, the DNA is TGTGCCAGCAGTTACTCCGGGGCCTTGAACTATGGCTACACCTTC. This gives the protein CASSYSGALNYGYTF.

The chain recombines TRBV10-3 with TRBJ1-5; weak D call: TRBD1 (6 bases). V lost 3 bases and J 4 bases, leaving 10 bases between the germline ends. The germline gives CDR1 ENHRY, CDR2 SYGVKD. The CDR3 has 14 amino acids. In DNA form, the CDR3 reads TGTGCCATCAGTGAAAATGGACAGAATCAGCCCCAGCATTTT. The encoded protein is CAISENGQNQPQHF.

The chain uses TRBV28 and TRBJ1-2, with TRBD1 as a possible D gene (5 bases). Germline CDR1 and CDR2: MDHEN and SYDVKM. V was trimmed by 3 bases and J by 3 bases, leaving 11 bases between them. The CDR3 length is 14 residues. The CDR3 reads CASSLLGVDYGYTF. DNA of the CDR3: TGTGCCAGCAGTTTGTTAGGGGTAGACTATGGCTACACCTTC.